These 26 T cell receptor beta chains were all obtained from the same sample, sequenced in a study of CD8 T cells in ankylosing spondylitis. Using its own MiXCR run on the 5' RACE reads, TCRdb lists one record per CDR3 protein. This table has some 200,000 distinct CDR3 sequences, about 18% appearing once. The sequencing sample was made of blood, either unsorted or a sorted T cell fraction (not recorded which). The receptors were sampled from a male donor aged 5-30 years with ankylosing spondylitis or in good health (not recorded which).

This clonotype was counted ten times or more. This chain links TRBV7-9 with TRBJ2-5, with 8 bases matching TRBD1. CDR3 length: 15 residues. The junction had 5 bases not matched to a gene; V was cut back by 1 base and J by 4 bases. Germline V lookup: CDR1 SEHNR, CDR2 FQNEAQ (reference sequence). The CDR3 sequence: CASSLVDRAGETQYF. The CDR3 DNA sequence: TGTGCCAGCAGCTTAGTGGACAGGGCCGGAGAGACCCAGTACTTC.

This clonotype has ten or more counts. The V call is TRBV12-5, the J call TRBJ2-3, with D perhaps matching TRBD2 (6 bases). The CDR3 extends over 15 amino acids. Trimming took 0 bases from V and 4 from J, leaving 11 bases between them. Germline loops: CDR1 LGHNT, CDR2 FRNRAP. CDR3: CASGLVIGEADTQYF. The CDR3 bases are TGTGCTAGTGGTTTGGTAATTGGGGAGGCAGATACGCAGTATTTT.

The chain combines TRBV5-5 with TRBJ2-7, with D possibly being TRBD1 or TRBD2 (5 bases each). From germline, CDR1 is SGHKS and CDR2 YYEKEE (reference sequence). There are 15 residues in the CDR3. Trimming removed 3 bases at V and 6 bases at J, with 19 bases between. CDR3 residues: CASSSHSGATFEQYV. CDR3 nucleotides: TGTGCCAGCAGCTCCCATTCCGGGGCGACCTTCGAGCAGTACGTC.

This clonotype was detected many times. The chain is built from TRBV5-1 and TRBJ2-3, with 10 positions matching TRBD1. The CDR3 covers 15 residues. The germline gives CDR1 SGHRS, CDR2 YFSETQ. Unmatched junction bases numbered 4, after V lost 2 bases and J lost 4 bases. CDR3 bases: TGCGCCAGCAGCTTTGGGGACAGGGGCCCAGATACGCAGTATTTT. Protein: CASSFGDRGPDTQYF.

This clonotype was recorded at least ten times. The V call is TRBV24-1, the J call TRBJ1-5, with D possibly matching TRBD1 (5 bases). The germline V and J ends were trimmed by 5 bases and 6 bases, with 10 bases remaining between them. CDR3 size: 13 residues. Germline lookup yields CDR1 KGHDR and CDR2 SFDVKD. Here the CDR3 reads CATSGPGSQPQHF. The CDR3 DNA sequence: TGTGCCACCAGTGGACCAGGGTCTCAGCCCCAGCATTTT.

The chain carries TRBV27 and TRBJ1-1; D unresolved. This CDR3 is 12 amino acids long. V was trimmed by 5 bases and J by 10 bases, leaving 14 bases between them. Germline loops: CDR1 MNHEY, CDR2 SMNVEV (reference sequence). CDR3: CASSPPAGRAFF. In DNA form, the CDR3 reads TGTGCCAGCAGTCCGCCGGCGGGGAGAGCTTTCTTT.

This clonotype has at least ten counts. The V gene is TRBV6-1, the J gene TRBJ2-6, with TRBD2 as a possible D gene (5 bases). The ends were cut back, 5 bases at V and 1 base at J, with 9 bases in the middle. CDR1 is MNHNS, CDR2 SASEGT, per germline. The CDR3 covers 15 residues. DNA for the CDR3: TGTGCCAGCAGTAGGAGAGGGTCTGGGGCCAACGTCCTGACTTTC. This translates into CASSRRGSGANVLTF.

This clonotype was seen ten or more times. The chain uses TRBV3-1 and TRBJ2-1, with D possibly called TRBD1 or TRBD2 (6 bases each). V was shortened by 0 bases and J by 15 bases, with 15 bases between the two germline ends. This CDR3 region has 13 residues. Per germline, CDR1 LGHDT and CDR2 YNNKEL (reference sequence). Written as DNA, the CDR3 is TGTGCCAGCAGCCAAGATAAGGGGGGTTTGCCGTTCTTC. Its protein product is CASSQDKGGLPFF.

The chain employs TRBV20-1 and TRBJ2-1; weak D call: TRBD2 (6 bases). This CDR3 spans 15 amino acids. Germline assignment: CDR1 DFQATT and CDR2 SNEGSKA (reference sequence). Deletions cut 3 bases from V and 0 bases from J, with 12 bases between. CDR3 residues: CSASVAEGSYNEQFF. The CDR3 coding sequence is TGCAGTGCTAGTGTAGCGGAGGGCTCCTACAATGAGCAGTTCTTC.

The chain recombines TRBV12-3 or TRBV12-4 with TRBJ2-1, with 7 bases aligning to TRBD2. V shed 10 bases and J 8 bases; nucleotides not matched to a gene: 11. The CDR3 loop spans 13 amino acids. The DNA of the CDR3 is TGTGCCATAGGCGGGGGTCTCCCTGATGAGCAGTTCTTC. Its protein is CAIGGGLPDEQFF.

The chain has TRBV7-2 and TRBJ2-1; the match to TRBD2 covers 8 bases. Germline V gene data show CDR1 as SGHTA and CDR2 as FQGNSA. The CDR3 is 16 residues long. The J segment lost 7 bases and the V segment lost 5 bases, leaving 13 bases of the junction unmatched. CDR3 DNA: TGTGCCAGCAGCCGGTCCCCGGGACTAGGCAGGAATGAGCAGTTCTTC. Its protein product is CASSRSPGLGRNEQFF.

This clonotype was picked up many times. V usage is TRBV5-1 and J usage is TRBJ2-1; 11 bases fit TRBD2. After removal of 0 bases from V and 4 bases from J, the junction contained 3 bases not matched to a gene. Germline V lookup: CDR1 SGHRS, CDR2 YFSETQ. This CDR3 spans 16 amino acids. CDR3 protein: CASSLGLAGIYNEQFF. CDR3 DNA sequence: TGCGCCAGCAGCTTGGGACTAGCGGGGATATACAATGAGCAGTTCTTC. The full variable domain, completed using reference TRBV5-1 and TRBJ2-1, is KAGVTQTPRYLIKTRGQQVTLSCSPISGHRSVSWYQQTPGQGLQFLFEYFSETQRNKGNFPGRFSGRQFSNSRSEMNVSTLELGDSALYLCASSLGLAGIYNEQFFGPGTRLTVL.

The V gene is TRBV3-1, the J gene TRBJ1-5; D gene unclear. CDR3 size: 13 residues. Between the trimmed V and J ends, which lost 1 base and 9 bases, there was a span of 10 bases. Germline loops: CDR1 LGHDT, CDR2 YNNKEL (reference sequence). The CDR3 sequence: CASSQANWGPQHF. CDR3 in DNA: TGTGCCAGCAGCCAAGCCAACTGGGGGCCCCAGCATTTT.

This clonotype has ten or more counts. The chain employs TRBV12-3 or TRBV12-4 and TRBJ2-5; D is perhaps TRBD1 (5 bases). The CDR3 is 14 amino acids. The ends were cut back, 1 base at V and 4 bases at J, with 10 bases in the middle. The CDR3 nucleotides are TGTGCCAGCAGTTTAGTGGGGCCAGCAGAGACCCAGTACTTC. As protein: CASSLVGPAETQYF.

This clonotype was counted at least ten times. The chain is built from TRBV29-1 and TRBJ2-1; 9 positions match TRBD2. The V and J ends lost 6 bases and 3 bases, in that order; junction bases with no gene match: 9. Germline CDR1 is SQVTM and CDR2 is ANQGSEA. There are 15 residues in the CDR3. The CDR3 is CSVGSLAGNYNEQFF. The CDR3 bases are TGCAGCGTCGGGTCCCTAGCGGGGAACTACAATGAGCAGTTCTTC.

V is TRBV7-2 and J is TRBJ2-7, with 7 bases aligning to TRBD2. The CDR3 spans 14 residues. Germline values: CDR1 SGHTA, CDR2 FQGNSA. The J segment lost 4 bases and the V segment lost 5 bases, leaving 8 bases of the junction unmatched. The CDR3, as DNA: TGTGCCAGCAGCCCGCGGGCTAGCGGATACGAGCAGTACTTC. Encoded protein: CASSPRASGYEQYF.

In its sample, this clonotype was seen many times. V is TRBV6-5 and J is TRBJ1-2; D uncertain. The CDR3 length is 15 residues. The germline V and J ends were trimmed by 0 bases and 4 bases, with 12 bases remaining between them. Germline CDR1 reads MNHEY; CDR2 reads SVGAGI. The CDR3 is CASSYSRSPLYGYTF. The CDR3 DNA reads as TGTGCCAGCAGTTACTCGCGATCCCCCCTCTATGGCTACACCTTC.

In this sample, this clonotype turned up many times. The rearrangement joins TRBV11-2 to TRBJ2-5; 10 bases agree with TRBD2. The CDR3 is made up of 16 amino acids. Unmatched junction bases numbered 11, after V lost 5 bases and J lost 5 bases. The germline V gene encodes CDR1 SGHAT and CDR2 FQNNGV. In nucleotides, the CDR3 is TGTGCCAGCAGCCGAGGGAGCGGGAGGGCCCGCGAGACCCAGTACTTC. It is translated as CASSRGSGRARETQYF.

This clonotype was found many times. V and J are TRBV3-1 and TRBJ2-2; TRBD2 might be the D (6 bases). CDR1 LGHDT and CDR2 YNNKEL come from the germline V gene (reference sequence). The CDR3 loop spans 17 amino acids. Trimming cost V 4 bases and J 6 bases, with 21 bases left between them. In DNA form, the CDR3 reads TGTGCCAGCAGCCCACTTTCCGGGAGCCTTCTTTCCGGGGAGCTGTTTTTT. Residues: CASSPLSGSLLSGELFF.

CDR3 region: CASSQVPGPAEQYV. DNA of the CDR3: TGCGCCAGCAGCCAAGTTCCAGGCCCCGCCGAGCAGTACGTC. The chain has TRBV4-1 and TRBJ2-7, with D unresolved. CDR1 is MGHRA and CDR2 is YSYEKL in the germline V gene. This CDR3 has 14 amino acids. Trimming shortened V by 1 base and J by 6 bases, and 13 bases separated the two germline ends.

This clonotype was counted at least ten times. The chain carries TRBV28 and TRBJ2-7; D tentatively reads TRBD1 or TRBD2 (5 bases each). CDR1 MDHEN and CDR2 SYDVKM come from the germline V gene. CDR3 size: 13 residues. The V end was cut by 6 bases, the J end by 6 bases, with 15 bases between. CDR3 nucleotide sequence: TGTGCCAGCAGGGTGGGGTCAGGGACCGAGCAGTACTTC. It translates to CASRVGSGTEQYF.

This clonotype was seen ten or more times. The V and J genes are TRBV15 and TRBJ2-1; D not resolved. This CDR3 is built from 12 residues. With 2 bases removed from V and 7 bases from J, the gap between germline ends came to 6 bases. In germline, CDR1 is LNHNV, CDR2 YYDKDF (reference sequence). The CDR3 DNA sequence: TGTGCCACCAGCAGACTTAAGAATGAGCAGTTCTTC. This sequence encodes CATSRLKNEQFF.

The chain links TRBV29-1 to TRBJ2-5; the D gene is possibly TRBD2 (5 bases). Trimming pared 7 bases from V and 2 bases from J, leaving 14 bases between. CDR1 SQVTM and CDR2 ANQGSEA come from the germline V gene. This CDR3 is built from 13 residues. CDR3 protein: CSASWTSQETQYF. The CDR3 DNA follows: TGCAGCGCTTCATGGACTTCTCAAGAGACCCAGTACTTC.

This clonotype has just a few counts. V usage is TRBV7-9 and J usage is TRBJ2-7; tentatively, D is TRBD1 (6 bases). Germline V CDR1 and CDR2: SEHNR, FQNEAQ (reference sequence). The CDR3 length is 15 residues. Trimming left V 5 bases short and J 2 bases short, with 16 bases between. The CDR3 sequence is CASSTTRGQPYEQYV. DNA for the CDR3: TGTGCCAGCAGCACCACCAGGGGTCAGCCCTACGAGCAGTACGTC.

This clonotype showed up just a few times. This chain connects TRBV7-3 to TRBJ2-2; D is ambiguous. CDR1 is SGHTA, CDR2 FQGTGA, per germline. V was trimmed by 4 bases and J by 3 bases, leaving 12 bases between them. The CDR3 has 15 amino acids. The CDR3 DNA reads TGTGCCAGCAGCTCCCAAGCGTCGGACACCGGGGAGCTGTTTTTT. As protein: CASSSQASDTGELFF.

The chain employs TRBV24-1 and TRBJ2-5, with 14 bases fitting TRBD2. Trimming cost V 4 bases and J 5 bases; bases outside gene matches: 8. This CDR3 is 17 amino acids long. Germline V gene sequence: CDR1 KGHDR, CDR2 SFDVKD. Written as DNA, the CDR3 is TGTGCCACCAGTGACTCGGGACTAGCGGGAGAAGGGGAGACCCAGTACTTC. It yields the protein CATSDSGLAGEGETQYF.